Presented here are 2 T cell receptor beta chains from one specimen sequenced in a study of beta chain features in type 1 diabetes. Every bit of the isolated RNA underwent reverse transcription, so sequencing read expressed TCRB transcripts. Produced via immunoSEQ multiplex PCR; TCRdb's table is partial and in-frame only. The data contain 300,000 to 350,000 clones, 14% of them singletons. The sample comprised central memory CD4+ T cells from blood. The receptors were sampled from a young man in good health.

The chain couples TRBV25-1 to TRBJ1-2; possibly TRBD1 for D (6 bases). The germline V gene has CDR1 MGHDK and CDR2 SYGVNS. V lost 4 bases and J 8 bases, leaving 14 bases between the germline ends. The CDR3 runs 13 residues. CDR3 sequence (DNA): TGTGCCAGCAGTGGGGGGGCAAAGGGAGGCTACACCTTC. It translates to CASSGGAKGGYTF.

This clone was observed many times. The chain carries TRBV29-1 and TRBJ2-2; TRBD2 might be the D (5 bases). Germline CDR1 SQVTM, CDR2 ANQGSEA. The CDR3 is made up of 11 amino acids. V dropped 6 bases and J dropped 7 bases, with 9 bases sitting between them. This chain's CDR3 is CSVKEGGELFF. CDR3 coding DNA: TGCAGCGTGAAAGAGGGCGGGGAGCTGTTTTTT.